This TCR beta chain was identified in a study of CD8 T cells in Susac syndrome. Random hexamers were used to reverse transcribe an amount of about 0.5 to 1 ug RNA. The CDR3 of TCR beta was amplified by immunoSEQ multiplex PCR across 54 Vbeta and 13 Jbeta. TCRdb re-analysed the immunoSEQ multiplex PCR reads in MiXCR, keeping a single row per CDR3 protein. The sample has some 200,000 distinct CDR3 sequences, roughly 90% seen once. Sequences were obtained from CD8+ T cells from PBMCs. The sequence came from a human donor with multiple sclerosis.

The CDR3 region has the DNA TGTGCCAGCAGCCAGGTCGACAGGCCAAGCGAAGCTTTCTTT. Its protein product is CASSQVDRPSEAFF. This chain joins TRBV3-1 and TRBJ1-1; D is perhaps TRBD1 (6 bases). Trimming took off 3 bases at V and 8 bases at J, with 16 bases between the two ends. Germline loops: CDR1 LGHDT, CDR2 YNNKEL (reference sequence). The CDR3 runs 14 residues.